Listed below are T cell receptor beta chains from one sample, sequenced in a study of shared clonotypes between healthy human individuals. Clones were read by immunoSEQ multiplex PCR, and TCRdb kept only the in-frame ones, dropping some. The sample includes 850,000 to 1,200,000 clones, 75% of them seen just once. The material sequenced was memory CD4+ T cells sorted from blood. The receptor source for this set is a man younger than 35 in good health. Each CDR3 is given with its conserved first and last residue. A D gene is named only where the DNA matches it firmly. Not all rows give a size; the values are once, few, many and, for expanded clones, a class.

abundance | j_gene | v_gene | d_gene | len | CDR3nt | CDR3aa
NA | TRBJ2-7 | TRBV11-2 | TRBD1 | 15 | TGTGCCAGCACCGTAGGACAGGTTAGCTCCTACGAGCAGTACTTC | CASTVGQVSSYEQYF
NA | TRBJ1-4 | TRBV5-8 | TRBD1 | 14 | TGTGCCAGCGGAGGGACAGGCCGTTTTGGAAAACTGTTTTTT | CASGGTGRFGKLFF
NA | TRBJ2-2 | TRBV11-2 | TRBD1 | 15 | TGTGCCAGCAGCTTTTCAGGACAGGGTTTCGGGGAGCTGTTTTTT | CASSFSGQGFGELFF
NA | TRBJ1-3 | TRBV25-1 | TRBD1 | 17 | TGTGCCAGCAGTGCCCTTCACGGGACAGACTCTGGAAACACCATATATTTT | CASSALHGTDSGNTIYF
NA | TRBJ2-1 | TRBV5-4 | TRBD2 | 15 | TGTGCCAGCAGCCCCGGGCGGGAGACGAACAATGAGCAGTTCTTC | CASSPGRETNNEQFF
NA | TRBJ1-2 | TRBV7-8 | NA | 13 | TGTGCCAGCAGCCCTGCAGGGCCCTATGGCTACACCTTC | CASSPAGPYGYTF
once | TRBJ2-3 | TRBV27 | TRBD2 | 18 | TGTGCCAGCAGTTTATCGCCGGGACTAGCGGCTAGCACAGATACGCAGTATTTT | CASSLSPGLAASTDTQYF
NA | TRBJ2-5 | TRBV6-5 | TRBD1 | 16 | TGTGCCAGCAGTTACTCAAAGACAGGGCGATGGGAGACCCAGTACTTC | CASSYSKTGRWETQYF
NA | TRBJ1-1 | TRBV2 | TRBD1 | 13 | TGTGCCAGCAGTGACCCTGACAGGGGGCAAGCTTTCTTT | CASSDPDRGQAFF
NA | TRBJ1-1 | TRBV10-3 | NA | 14 | TGTGCCATCAGTTCGACAGAGTCAAACACTGAAGCTTTCTTT | CAISSTESNTEAFF
NA | TRBJ2-7 | TRBV28 | TRBD1 | 12 | TGTGCCAGCAGTCCCCAGGGGGTGGAGCAGTACTTC | CASSPQGVEQYF
many | TRBJ2-3 | TRBV14 | TRBD2 | 16 | TGTGCCAGCAGCCTTGGACTAGCGGGGCGTTCAGATACGCAGTATTTT | CASSLGLAGRSDTQYF
NA | TRBJ1-2 | TRBV11-2 | NA | 14 | TGTGCCAGCAGCGCTTACAGGGTTGACTATGGCTACACCTTC | CASSAYRVDYGYTF
NA | TRBJ2-2 | TRBV6-1 | TRBD2 | 13 | TGTGCCAGCAAGGCTAGCGGGACCGGGGAGCTGTTTTTT | CASKASGTGELFF
NA | TRBJ2-3 | TRBV30 | NA | 13 | TGTGCCCAGACGTCCGGAAGAGAGGGTACGCAGTATTTT | CAQTSGREGTQYF
NA | TRBJ2-5 | TRBV28 | NA | 13 | TGTGCCAGCAGTTTAGACAACCAAGAGACCCAGTACTTC | CASSLDNQETQYF
NA | TRBJ1-6 | TRBV27 | NA | 14 | TGTGCCAGCAGTTTATCGCTATATAATTCACCCCTCCACTTT | CASSLSLYNSPLHF
NA | TRBJ1-5 | TRBV28 | NA | 14 | TGTGCCAGCAGTCGGGAGGTCGACAATCAGCCCCAGCATTTT | CASSREVDNQPQHF
NA | TRBJ2-3 | TRBV9 | NA | 15 | TGTGCCAGCAGCGTAACTAGATTAAGTACAGATACGCAGTATTTT | CASSVTRLSTDTQYF
NA | TRBJ2-7 | TRBV18 | NA | 14 | TGTGCCAGCTCCCCTCAAACTAGTAAAGGCGAGCAGTACTTC | CASSPQTSKGEQYF
NA | TRBJ2-7 | TRBV11-2 | NA | 15 | TGTGCCAGCAGCTTAGACCCGGGGACCGCCTACGAGCAGTACTTC | CASSLDPGTAYEQYF
NA | TRBJ1-2 | TRBV6-1 | TRBD1 | 15 | TGTGCCAGCAGTGCGGGGACAGGACAGAACTATGGCTACACCTTC | CASSAGTGQNYGYTF
NA | TRBJ1-5 | TRBV2 | TRBD1 | 15 | TGTGCCAGCACCCCCGGGACAGGGGACAATCAGCCCCAGCATTTT | CASTPGTGDNQPQHF
NA | TRBJ1-1 | TRBV19 | NA | 13 | TGTGCCAGTAGGAACTTGGGGGTGACTGAAGCTTTCTTT | CASRNLGVTEAFF
NA | TRBJ2-5 | TRBV5-4 | TRBD1 | 15 | TGTGCCAGCAGCACGGGACAGGGGAGGTCAGAGACCCAGTACTTC | CASSTGQGRSETQYF
few | TRBJ2-7 | TRBV7-2 | NA | 12 | TGTGCCAGCAGCCCACGGCGGGGCGAGCAGTACTTC | CASSPRRGEQYF
NA | TRBJ1-1 | TRBV6-5 | NA | 13 | TGTGCCAGCAGGGGGAGGGAGAACACTGAAGCTTTCTTT | CASRGRENTEAFF
NA | TRBJ1-6 | TRBV7-9 | NA | 16 | TGTGCCAGCAGCTTATGGGCTGGACAGCCTAATTCACCCCTCCACTTT | CASSLWAGQPNSPLHF
NA | TRBJ2-7 | TRBV9 | NA | 15 | TGTGCCAGCAGCCCTATGGGAGTTGGAGCCTACGAGCAGTACTTC | CASSPMGVGAYEQYF
NA | TRBJ2-4 | TRBV4-2 | NA | 17 | TGTGCCAGCAGCCAAGATCAGACTCTATTAGCCAAAAACATTCAGTACTTC | CASSQDQTLLAKNIQYF
NA | TRBJ2-3 | TRBV7-2 | NA | 13 | TGTGCCAGCAGCTTAGACGCTAGCTCTACGCAGTATTTT | CASSLDASSTQYF
NA | TRBJ2-3 | TRBV5-1 | TRBD2 | 15 | TGCGCCAGCAGATTAACTAGCGGGGGCTCAGATACGCAGTATTTT | CASRLTSGGSDTQYF